This T cell receptor (beta chain) was recorded in a study of T cell responses to AZD1222 COVID-19 vaccine. Sequencing was performed with immunoSEQ multiplex PCR; in TCRdb, only in-frame clones are kept and a portion is missing. The table has under 140,000 clones, approximately 90% seen once; the top ten hold 1.6%. Findings and caveats of the study: The sample set comprised mostly white British donors with more females, and clonal diversity was possibly underestimated. Only a handful of people who got AZD1222 tested seropositive at baseline.

As concerns this clone: Its antigen remains unknown.

The clonotype was recovered from an adult in good health. The source was peripheral blood, collected on day 0 of AZD1222 vaccination.

This CDR3 is CASSLAEDRHGYTF. The CDR3 bases are TGCGCCAGCAGCTTGGCAGAGGACCGACATGGCTACACCTTC. The chain couples TRBV5-1 to TRBJ1-2; D remains ambiguous. Deletions cut 0 bases from V and 6 bases from J, with 12 bases between. Germline CDR1 and CDR2: SGHRS and YFSETQ. This CDR3 spans 14 amino acids.